Following are 21 T cell receptor beta chains from one sample sequenced in a study of shared clonotypes between healthy human individuals. Naive CD8 cells were CD45RO-negative, positively selected for CCR7, excluding terminally differentiated effector memory CD45RA+ cells. Generated by immunoSEQ multiplex PCR, the TCRdb table keeps only in-frame clones and is missing some. The sample includes more than 2 million clones, roughly 95% of them seen just once. Input material: naive CD8+ T cells from PBMCs. Source of these receptors: a man younger than 35 in good health. Some clones in this sample may be carry-over from other donors' samples.

The genes are TRBV19 and TRBJ2-6; D unclear. The CDR3 is 17 amino acids. Trimming stripped 2 bases from V and 1 base from J, with 12 bases between. CDR1 is LNHDA, CDR2 SQIVND, per germline (reference sequence). CDR3 protein: CASSIPVVRSGANVLTF. Written as DNA, the CDR3 is TGTGCCAGTAGTATACCCGTTGTTCGGTCTGGGGCCAACGTCCTGACTTTC.

This chain uses TRBV18 with TRBJ2-6; weak D call: TRBD1 (6 bases). The V and J ends lost 0 bases and 0 bases respectively, with 18 bases between them. The CDR3 extends over 20 amino acids. CDR1 and CDR2 (germline): KGHSH, LQKENI. The CDR3 loop reads CASSPPGARGPSSGANVLTF. The CDR3 DNA reads TGTGCCAGCTCACCACCGGGGGCAAGGGGCCCAAGCTCTGGGGCCAACGTCCTGACTTTC.

The chain combines TRBV11-2 with TRBJ2-7; no definite D call. The germline V gene has CDR1 SGHAT and CDR2 FQNNGV. V lost 5 bases to trimming and J lost 0 bases, with 14 bases between them. CDR3 size: 15 residues. The CDR3 DNA reads TGTGCCAGCAGCCTCAAGATACCGAGCTCCTACGAGCAGTACTTC. Protein sequence: CASSLKIPSSYEQYF. The whole variable domain, remainder taken from reference TRBV11-2 and TRBJ2-7, is EAGVAQSPRYKIIEKRQSVAFWCNPISGHATLYWYQQILGQGPKLLIQFQNNGVVDDSQLPKDRFSAERLKGVDSTLKIQPAKLEDSAVYLCASSLKIPSSYEQYFGPGTRLTVT.

The gene calls are TRBV11-2 and TRBJ2-5; possibly TRBD2 for D (5 bases). Trimming left V 4 bases short and J 6 bases short, with 24 bases between. This CDR3 has 17 amino acids. Germline values: CDR1 SGHAT, CDR2 FQNNGV. The CDR3 bases are TGTGCCAGCAGCTCAACAGTCGGTCCTCCTTCGGGAAAGACCCAGTACTTC. Protein sequence: CASSSTVGPPSGKTQYF.

The genes are TRBV6-1 and TRBJ2-7, with 11 bases aligning to TRBD1. Germline values: CDR1 MNHNS, CDR2 SASEGT. Trimming at V came to 1 base and at J to 3 bases, leaving 2 bases not matched to a gene. The CDR3 is 15 amino acids. CDR3 bases: TGTGCCAGCAGTGAAGGGGGACAGGGGGTCTACGAGCAGTACTTC. Translating gives CASSEGGQGVYEQYF.

This clone has only a few counts. V is TRBV7-8 and J is TRBJ1-5; D perhaps matches TRBD1 (6 bases). Trimming left V 3 bases short and J 4 bases short, with 13 bases between. Germline V gene sequence: CDR1 SGHVS, CDR2 FQNEAQ. This CDR3 is built from 15 residues. CDR3 sequence: CASSLYRAPNQPQHF. DNA of the CDR3: TGTGCCAGCAGCTTGTACAGGGCCCCTAATCAGCCCCAGCATTTT.

This chain links TRBV9 with TRBJ1-2; 8 positions agree with TRBD1. The J segment lost 2 bases and the V segment lost 5 bases, leaving 11 bases of the junction unmatched. The CDR3 contains 16 residues. Germline CDR1 is SGDLS and CDR2 is YYNGEE. The CDR3 DNA follows: TGTGCCAGCAGAGGACAGGGAGGTAGCTTGAACTATGGCTACACCTTC. It specifies CASRGQGGSLNYGYTF.

The rearrangement uses TRBV7-6 and TRBJ2-7; 12 positions agree with TRBD2. Germline lookup yields CDR1 SGHVS and CDR2 FNYEAQ. With V trimmed by 1 base and J by 1 base, 8 bases remained unmatched. The CDR3 is made up of 18 amino acids. DNA for the CDR3: TGTGCCAGCAGCTTAGGCCTAGCGGGAGGGCCCGGGTCCTACGAGCAGTACTTC. Translating it yields CASSLGLAGGPGSYEQYF.

The chain couples TRBV7-9 to TRBJ2-7; 12 bases are a match to TRBD2. CDR3 size: 16 residues. Trimming took 5 bases from V and 4 from J; bases not matched to a gene: 9. CDR1 and CDR2 (germline): SEHNR, FQNEAQ (reference sequence). CDR3 in amino acids: CASSPPKLAGGYEQYF. The CDR3 coding sequence is TGTGCCAGCAGCCCACCAAAGCTAGCGGGAGGGTACGAGCAGTACTTC.

This chain connects TRBV13 to TRBJ2-7, with D possibly TRBD1 on 6 matching bases. Germline V CDR1 and CDR2: PRHDT, FYEKMQ (reference sequence). Trimming removed 5 bases at V and 3 bases at J, with 14 bases between. This CDR3 comprises 14 residues. The CDR3 region has the DNA TGTGCCAGCAGCGCACGGGACAAGAGCTACGAGCAGTACTTC. Its translation: CASSARDKSYEQYF.

The rearrangement links TRBV27 to TRBJ2-1, with D maybe TRBD2 (6 bases). This CDR3 region has 14 residues. Deletions cut 7 bases from V and 0 bases from J, with 10 bases between. From germline, CDR1 is MNHEY and CDR2 SMNVEV (reference sequence). The CDR3 spells CASTGDPSYNEQFF. The CDR3 DNA reads as TGTGCCAGCACGGGGGACCCCTCCTACAATGAGCAGTTCTTC.

The V gene is TRBV14, the J gene TRBJ2-5; no definite D call. Per the germline V gene, CDR1 is SGHDN and CDR2 is FVKESK. The CDR3 covers 16 residues. Trimming removed 4 bases from V and 5 bases from J, with 20 bases in between. CDR3 protein: CASSPFPASSRETQYF. The CDR3 nucleotides read TGTGCCAGCAGCCCCTTTCCAGCCTCGTCAAGGGAGACCCAGTACTTC.

The gene calls are TRBV4-1 and TRBJ1-1, with 9 positions matching TRBD1. Germline CDR1 MGHRA, CDR2 YSYEKL. The CDR3 length is 18 residues. The trim removed 3 bases at V and 3 bases at J, leaving 14 bases unmatched. The CDR3 reads CASSHDTWDREGYTEAFF. CDR3 DNA sequence: TGCGCCAGCAGCCACGATACCTGGGACAGGGAGGGGTACACTGAAGCTTTCTTT.

This clone was observed a few times. V gene TRBV2 combines with J gene TRBJ1-1; the match to TRBD1 covers 9 bases. Germline V gene sequence: CDR1 SNHLY, CDR2 FYNNEI. The length of the CDR3 is 13 residues. V lost 10 bases, J lost 4 bases, and 7 bases stayed unmatched. CDR3: CATGTGIGTEAFF. The CDR3 DNA is TGTGCCACCGGGACAGGGATTGGCACTGAAGCTTTCTTT.

The chain has TRBV5-4 and TRBJ2-3, with 8 positions matching TRBD2. From germline, CDR1 is SGHNT and CDR2 YYREEE (reference sequence). This CDR3 spans 15 amino acids. Trimming removed 4 bases from V and 6 bases from J; junction bases left unmatched: 10. CDR3 sequence reads: CASSLKREWWDTQYF. The CDR3, as DNA: TGTGCCAGCAGCCTGAAGCGGGAGTGGTGGGATACGCAGTATTTT.

Here the CDR3 reads CASRSTENTEAFF. The CDR3 DNA sequence: TGTGCAAGTCGCTCGACAGAGAACACTGAAGCTTTCTTT. The chain carries TRBV12-2 and TRBJ1-1; the D call in the table, TRBD1, was not verified against the DNA. TRBV12-2 is marked as a pseudogene. The CDR3 consists of 13 residues.

The chain links TRBV27 to TRBJ2-5; D is undetermined. This CDR3 has 15 residues. Looked up from germline, CDR1 is MNHEY and CDR2 is SMNVEV (reference sequence). Trimming removed 2 bases at V and 4 bases at J, with 14 bases between. The CDR3 DNA is TGTGCCAGCAGTTTAGGTCTGGCTTACCCAGAGACCCAGTACTTC. Translated: CASSLGLAYPETQYF.

The chain carries TRBV18 and TRBJ1-3; a weak D match, TRBD1 (6 bases). Germline CDR1 is KGHSH and CDR2 is LQKENI. The CDR3 sequence is 16 residues long. V was shortened by 11 bases and J by 0 bases, with 20 bases between the two germline ends. Here the CDR3 DNA reads TGTGCCGGGACATGGGTAGGGGGGCTCTCTGGAAACACCATATATTTT. Translation gives CAGTWVGGLSGNTIYF.

The chain couples TRBV11-2 to TRBJ1-1; 7 bases match TRBD1. The germline CDR1 and CDR2 sequences are SGHAT and FQNNGV. The CDR3 has 13 amino acids. V lost 7 bases to trimming and J lost 6 bases; unmatched junction nucleotides: 8. The CDR3, as DNA: TGTGCCAGCACTGAGACAGGGTCCCCTGAAGCTTTCTTT. Protein: CASTETGSPEAFF.

The rearrangement joins TRBV9 to TRBJ2-5, with 7 bases lining up with TRBD2. This CDR3 is built from 17 residues. Per the germline V gene, CDR1 is SGDLS and CDR2 is YYNGEE. Trimming took 4 bases from V and 0 from J; bases not matched to a gene: 12. CDR3 sequence reads: CASSPWREIPYQETQYF. CDR3 DNA: TGTGCCAGCAGCCCTTGGCGGGAGATACCCTACCAAGAGACCCAGTACTTC.

This clone was recorded only once. This sequence joins TRBV5-6 and TRBJ2-7; 10 bases line up with TRBD1. CDR3 length equals 15 residues. Looked up from germline, CDR1 is SGHDT and CDR2 is YYEEEE. Trimming at V came to 1 base and at J to 0 bases, leaving 1 base not matched to a gene. DNA for the CDR3: TGTGCCAGCAGCTTGTGGGACAGGGGCTCCTACGAGCAGTACTTC. It specifies CASSLWDRGSYEQYF.